The 31 T cell receptor beta chains below were found in one sample sequenced in a study of T cell responses to AZD1222 COVID-19 vaccine. Generated by immunoSEQ multiplex PCR, the TCRdb table keeps only in-frame clones and is missing some. The sample shows about 150,000 clones, around nine tenths of them seen only once. This specimen consisted of peripheral blood, obtained on day 0 of AZD1222 vaccination. These receptors originate from an adult in good health.

J is TRBJ2-5 and V is TRBV29-1; TRBD2 is a possible D gene (5 bases). Trimming removed 5 bases from V and 11 bases from J, with 15 bases in between. CDR1 SQVTM and CDR2 ANQGSEA come from the germline V gene. The CDR3 has 11 amino acids. CDR3 protein: CSVRDPGSQYF. The CDR3 DNA reads TGCAGCGTTCGGGATCCGGGATCTCAGTACTTC.

The chain is built from TRBV19 and TRBJ2-1; the D is unclear. Germline V gene sequence: CDR1 LNHDA, CDR2 SQIVND (reference sequence). Trimming stripped 4 bases from V and 8 bases from J, with 6 bases between. This CDR3 contains 11 residues. The chain's CDR3 is CASSRWDEQFF. CDR3 nucleotide sequence: TGTGCCAGTAGTAGGTGGGATGAGCAGTTCTTC.

The V call is TRBV29-1, the J call TRBJ1-2; 7 bases match TRBD1. V dropped 7 bases and J dropped 8; count of bases not matched to a gene: 13. This CDR3 region has 13 residues. The V gene's germline CDR1 is SQVTM and CDR2 ANQGSEA. CDR3 DNA sequence: TGCAGCGCCCCGTCAGTACAGGGGAAAGGCTACACCTTC. Its translation is CSAPSVQGKGYTF.

The genes are TRBV30 and TRBJ2-7, with 7 bases that match TRBD1. The germline V gene has CDR1 GTSNPN and CDR2 SVGIG (reference sequence). V lost 0 bases to trimming and J lost 3 bases; unmatched junction nucleotides: 2. The CDR3 covers 13 residues. DNA for the CDR3: TGTGCCTGGAGTGTGGGGGACAGCTACGAGCAGTACTTC. As protein: CAWSVGDSYEQYF.

The CDR3 bases are TGTGCCAGCAGCTCCTCGGGGATAGCGGGAGCGAACGGGGAGCTGTTTTTT. It encodes CASSSSGIAGANGELFF. This chain joins TRBV7-3 and TRBJ2-2; 9 bases line up with TRBD2. CDR1 is SGHTA and CDR2 is FQGTGA in the germline V gene. V dropped 4 bases and J dropped 7; count of bases not matched to a gene: 13. This CDR3 spans 17 amino acids.

The V and J genes are TRBV9 and TRBJ1-1; no clear D. The germline V and J ends were trimmed by 2 bases and 0 bases, with 11 bases remaining between them. The CDR3 is 15 residues long. Looked up from germline, CDR1 is SGDLS and CDR2 is YYNGEE. CDR3 nucleotide sequence: TGTGCCAGCAGCGTCCAAGGAGAGATGAACACTGAAGCTTTCTTT. Protein product: CASSVQGEMNTEAFF.

The chain employs TRBV10-3 and TRBJ1-1, with TRBD1 matching 9 bases. V dropped 4 bases and J dropped 1; count of bases not matched to a gene: 4. The CDR3 is 15 residues long. Germline values: CDR1 ENHRY, CDR2 SYGVKD. The CDR3 sequence is CAISGQGGRNTEAFF. The CDR3 region has the DNA TGTGCCATCAGTGGACAGGGGGGCCGGAACACTGAAGCTTTCTTT.

The chain combines TRBV19 with TRBJ1-2; TRBD1 matches 11 bases. Per germline, CDR1 LNHDA and CDR2 SQIVND (reference sequence). This CDR3 has 14 residues. The V gene end was trimmed by 7 bases and the J gene end by 5 bases; junction bases not matched to a gene: 6. The CDR3 sequence is CASTRTGGEYGYTF. CDR3 in DNA: TGTGCCAGTACCCGGACAGGGGGCGAATATGGCTACACCTTC.

This chain links TRBV3-1 (or the pseudogene TRBV3-2) with TRBJ2-3, with 8 positions matching TRBD2. V dropped 4 bases and J dropped 0; count of bases not matched to a gene: 12. Germline CDR1 LGHDT, CDR2 YNNKEL (reference sequence). The CDR3 sequence is 18 residues long. The CDR3 reads CASSPPRKAGASTDTQYF. CDR3 bases: TGTGCCAGCAGCCCACCCCGAAAAGCGGGGGCTAGCACAGATACGCAGTATTTT.

The gene calls are TRBV24-1 and TRBJ2-3; 8 bases are a match to TRBD2. CDR1 is KGHDR and CDR2 is SFDVKD in the germline V gene. This CDR3 comprises 14 residues. V lost 3 bases to trimming and J lost 5 bases; unmatched junction nucleotides: 3. The CDR3 coding sequence is TGTGCCACCAGTGATCCCACTAGCGGAGATACGCAGTATTTT. Translating it yields CATSDPTSGDTQYF.

V usage is TRBV5-8 and J usage is TRBJ2-7; TRBD2 agrees at 10 bases. Germline V gene sequence: CDR1 SGHTS, CDR2 YDEGEE. J lost 7 bases, V lost 1 base, and 8 bases had no gene match. The CDR3 totals 15 residues. The CDR3 loop reads CASSLNQAGGREQYF. The CDR3 nucleotides are TGTGCCAGCAGCTTGAATCAAGCGGGAGGGCGGGAGCAGTACTTC.

This sequence joins TRBV29-1 and TRBJ1-2, with D possibly being TRBD1 (6 bases). Per the germline V gene, CDR1 is SQVTM and CDR2 is ANQGSEA. The CDR3 runs to 15 residues. With 0 bases removed from V and 0 bases from J, the gap between germline ends came to 11 bases. The DNA of the CDR3 is TGCAGCGTTGAAGATCGGGGGGCGGCTAACTATGGCTACACCTTC. It specifies CSVEDRGAANYGYTF. The entire variable domain, with the rest obtained from reference TRBV29-1 and TRBJ1-2, is as follows: SAVISQKPSRDICQRGTSLTIQCQVDSQVTMMFWYRQQPGQSLTLIATANQGSEATYESGFVIDKFPISRPNLTFSTLTVSNMSPEDSSIYLCSVEDRGAANYGYTFGSGTRLTVV.

The chain combines TRBV24-1 with TRBJ1-5, with D hard to call. With 2 bases removed from V and 6 bases from J, the gap between germline ends came to 7 bases. The CDR3 is made up of 13 amino acids. The germline V gene encodes CDR1 KGHDR and CDR2 SFDVKD. CDR3 in amino acids: CATSDSQGQPQHF. The DNA of the CDR3 is TGTGCCACCAGTGATTCCCAAGGTCAGCCCCAGCATTTT.

The chain carries TRBV7-9 and TRBJ2-1, with no clear D. There are 14 residues in the CDR3. Germline V gives CDR1 SEHNR, CDR2 FQNEAQ (reference sequence). V lost 3 bases and J 0 bases, leaving 6 bases between the germline ends. In nucleotides, the CDR3 is TGTGCCAGCAGCTTTAGTCGCTCCTACAATGAGCAGTTCTTC. The encoded protein is CASSFSRSYNEQFF.

The rearrangement uses TRBV28 and TRBJ1-1; 7 nucleotides line up with TRBD1. This CDR3 is built from 11 residues. The V and J ends lost 7 bases and 7 bases, in that order; junction bases with no gene match: 3. CDR1 and CDR2 (germline): MDHEN, SYDVKM. The CDR3 sequence: CASIGTVEAFF. In DNA form, the CDR3 reads TGTGCCAGCATCGGGACAGTTGAAGCTTTCTTT.

The chain employs TRBV6-5 and TRBJ2-7, with D perhaps matching TRBD1 or TRBD2 (5 bases each). V dropped 0 bases and J dropped 6 bases, with 18 bases sitting between them. Germline V gene lookup returns CDR1 MNHEY and CDR2 SVGAGI. This CDR3 has 16 amino acids. CDR3 protein: CASSYSTGTRSFEQYF. The DNA of the CDR3 is TGTGCCAGCAGTTACTCCACCGGGACCAGGAGTTTCGAGCAGTACTTC.

The genes are TRBV6-2 or TRBV6-3 and TRBJ1-1; 7 bases line up with TRBD1. The germline CDR1 and CDR2 sequences are MNHEY and SVGEGT. V shed 5 bases and J 3 bases; nucleotides not matched to a gene: 6. This CDR3 region has 14 residues. The CDR3 DNA sequence: TGTGCCAGCAGTCGACAGGGCCGGGACACTGAAGCTTTCTTT. Protein: CASSRQGRDTEAFF.

The chain links TRBV12-5 to TRBJ1-2, with TRBD1 as a possible D gene (6 bases). This CDR3 is built from 12 residues. The germline V gene has CDR1 LGHNT and CDR2 FRNRAP. Trimming took 1 base from V and 14 from J, leaving 14 bases between them. CDR3 in amino acids: CASGLERGKVTF. The CDR3 DNA reads TGTGCTAGTGGTTTGGAGAGGGGGAAGGTGACCTTC.

The chain employs TRBV6-2 or TRBV6-3 and TRBJ2-3; D is perhaps TRBD2 (5 bases). Trimming stripped 4 bases from V and 1 base from J, with 9 bases between. CDR3 length: 14 amino acids. The germline gives CDR1 MNHEY, CDR2 SVGEGT. The CDR3 DNA is TGTGCCAGCAGTTCGAGGGCTGGCACAGATACGCAGTATTTT. Amino acids: CASSSRAGTDTQYF.

This chain uses TRBV5-1 with TRBJ1-2, with 9 nucleotides matching TRBD1. J gave up 6 bases and V 4 bases, and 10 bases lay outside the gene matches. In germline, CDR1 is SGHRS, CDR2 YFSETQ. The CDR3 sequence is 15 residues long. The CDR3 spells CASSPGTGNVNGYTF. DNA for the CDR3: TGCGCCAGCAGCCCAGGGACAGGGAATGTCAATGGCTACACCTTC.

The CDR3 nucleotides read TGTGCCAGCAGTACCAGGGGGAACTCTGGAAACACCATATATTTT. Translated: CASSTRGNSGNTIYF. V and J are TRBV9 and TRBJ1-3; 7 bases are shared with TRBD1. The CDR3 is 15 residues long. Losses at the gene ends were 5 bases for V and 0 bases for J; bases not matched to a gene: 5. From germline, CDR1 is SGDLS and CDR2 YYNGEE.

The chain uses TRBV27 and TRBJ2-1; D assignment may be TRBD1 or TRBD2 (5 bases each). Trimming cost V 6 bases and J 7 bases, with 19 bases left between them. CDR1 and CDR2 (germline): MNHEY, SMNVEV (reference sequence). The CDR3 extends over 15 amino acids. The CDR3, as DNA: TGTGCCAGCAGGCCATGGGACCGGGGCAATAATGAGCAGTTCTTC. This sequence encodes CASRPWDRGNNEQFF.

This clone was picked up one time. The CDR3 here is CSVAGFAEKLFF. For the CDR3, the DNA is TGCAGCGTTGCGGGGTTTGCTGAAAAACTGTTTTTT. This chain connects TRBV29-1 to TRBJ1-4, with unresolved D. This CDR3 comprises 12 residues. V was clipped by 4 bases and J by 7 bases, with 10 bases between them. The germline gives CDR1 SQVTM, CDR2 ANQGSEA.

The rearrangement links TRBV4-2 to TRBJ1-3; D is undetermined. The germline gives CDR1 LGHNA, CDR2 YNFKEQ. V shed 0 bases and J shed 0 bases, with 12 bases lying between them. The CDR3 sequence is 17 residues long. CDR3 in amino acids: CASSQDLHPNSGNTIYF. CDR3 nucleotides: TGTGCCAGCAGCCAAGATCTTCACCCCAACTCTGGAAACACCATATATTTT.

The chain couples TRBV19 to TRBJ1-1; 9 positions agree with TRBD1. Trimming at V came to 4 bases and at J to 7 bases, leaving 7 bases not matched to a gene. This CDR3 region has 14 residues. Germline values: CDR1 LNHDA, CDR2 SQIVND (reference sequence). CDR3 coding DNA: TGTGCCAGTAGTACTCGGGACAGGGCGGGTGAAGCTTTCTTT. The encoded protein is CASSTRDRAGEAFF.

J is TRBJ1-4 and V is TRBV9; weak D call: TRBD1 (5 bases). The germline CDR1 and CDR2 sequences are SGDLS and YYNGEE. V lost 0 bases to trimming and J lost 11 bases, with 14 bases between them. CDR3 length: 14 residues. CDR3 in DNA: TGTGCCAGCAGCGTAGAAGTAGCGGGGGGGAAACTGTTTTTT. The encoded protein is CASSVEVAGGKLFF.

The J gene is TRBJ2-2, the V gene TRBV7-9; D call uncertain. Germline V CDR1 and CDR2: SEHNR, FQNEAQ (reference sequence). V was pared by 5 bases and J by 3 bases, with 16 bases between. This CDR3 contains 16 residues. This CDR3 reads CASSENYGRDTGELFF. The CDR3 DNA reads as TGTGCCAGCAGCGAAAACTATGGCCGCGACACCGGGGAGCTGTTTTTT.

This clone was observed once. The chain employs TRBV7-9 and TRBJ2-2, with TRBD2 identical over 10 bases. CDR3 length equals 17 residues. Trimming at V came to 3 bases and at J to 5 bases, leaving 9 bases not matched to a gene. Per the germline V gene, CDR1 is SEHNR and CDR2 is FQNEAQ (reference sequence). CDR3 sequence: CASSFRLAGALTGELFF. CDR3 sequence (DNA): TGTGCCAGCAGCTTCAGGCTAGCGGGAGCACTTACCGGGGAGCTGTTTTTT.

The rearrangement uses TRBV5-5 and TRBJ2-5; no clear D. Germline V gene lookup returns CDR1 SGHKS and CDR2 YYEKEE (reference sequence). Trimming shortened V by 4 bases and J by 0 bases, and 13 bases separated the two germline ends. The CDR3 spans 15 residues. The CDR3 DNA sequence: TGTGCCAGCAGCCCCCCTGGAGAGTACCAAGAGACCCAGTACTTC. Translated: CASSPPGEYQETQYF.

The J gene is TRBJ1-5, the V gene TRBV27; 8 nucleotides line up with TRBD1. Looked up from germline, CDR1 is MNHEY and CDR2 is SMNVEV (reference sequence). V gave up 2 bases and J gave up 4 bases; unmatched junction bases: 4. This CDR3 spans 15 amino acids. CDR3: CASSLGQGGNQPQHF. DNA of the CDR3: TGTGCCAGCAGTTTAGGACAGGGAGGGAATCAGCCCCAGCATTTT.

This clone was counted once. This rearrangement joins TRBV2 to TRBJ1-4; maybe TRBD1 (6 bases). Trimming left V 8 bases short and J 12 bases short, with 16 bases between. The CDR3 extends over 12 amino acids. The germline gives CDR1 SNHLY, CDR2 FYNNEI. This CDR3 is CASRGFRGELFF. The CDR3 DNA follows: TGTGCCAGCCGGGGCTTCAGGGGTGAACTGTTTTTT.